This T cell receptor (beta chain) was found in a study of blood T cell repertoires in COVID-19. Study context: Samples representing acute and convalescent COVID-19 were sourced from the United States, Italy and Spain.

The table came from immunoSEQ multiplex PCR; TCRdb's copy has only in-frame clones and leaves some out. The data show fewer than 200,000 clones, 75% to 80% seen once. This clone appeared a few times. The clonotype was recovered from a woman in her 70s with acute or convalescent COVID-19. The sample taken for sequencing was peripheral blood.

CDR3 DNA: TGTGCCATCAGTGACAGGGTGATGGATAACACTGAAGCTTTCTTT. It translates to CAISDRVMDNTEAFF. V is TRBV10-3 and J is TRBJ1-1, with TRBD1 as a possible D gene (5 bases). Germline lookup yields CDR1 ENHRY and CDR2 SYGVKD. V dropped 3 bases and J dropped 2 bases, with 13 bases sitting between them. This CDR3 is built from 15 residues.